A single sample is the source of the 19 T cell receptor beta chains below, sequenced in a study of shared clonotypes between healthy human individuals. Naive-designated CD8 cells lacked CD45RO, were positively enriched for CCR7, and omitted terminally differentiated effector memory CD45RA+ cells. The assay was immunoSEQ multiplex PCR, and TCRdb's table has in-frame clones only and misses some. The sample has roughly 590,000 clones; nearly 97% are singletons. The specimen was naive CD8+ T cells sorted from blood. The receptors derive from a woman aged 25 to 45 in good health.

This chain's CDR3 is CAISGRRESPYEQYF. The CDR3, as DNA: TGTGCCATCAGTGGTCGCCGGGAGTCGCCCTACGAGCAGTACTTC. The chain couples TRBV10-3 to TRBJ2-7; D possibly corresponds to TRBD2 (6 bases). Trimming left V 4 bases short and J 2 bases short, with 15 bases between. Germline V gene sequence: CDR1 ENHRY, CDR2 SYGVKD. The CDR3 is 15 amino acids.

This chain uses TRBV11-2 with TRBJ2-7, with a weak D call TRBD2 (6 bases). Between the trimmed V and J ends, which lost 1 base and 2 bases, there was a span of 12 bases. Germline CDR1 SGHAT, CDR2 FQNNGV. This CDR3 is built from 15 residues. This chain's CDR3 is CASSLGGVIAYEQYF. CDR3 in DNA: TGTGCCAGCAGCTTAGGGGGGGTCATCGCCTACGAGCAGTACTTC.

The rearrangement links TRBV5-6 to TRBJ1-1; D not certain. This CDR3 contains 13 residues. Germline CDR1 and CDR2: SGHDT and YYEEEE. V lost 1 base and J 0 bases, leaving 4 bases between the germline ends. The CDR3 protein is CASSLTVNTEAFF. The CDR3 nucleotides are TGTGCCAGCAGCTTGACAGTGAACACTGAAGCTTTCTTT.

This chain uses TRBV5-1 with TRBJ1-4; D might be TRBD1 (6 bases). The V gene lost 3 bases and the J gene lost 2 bases, with 17 bases spanning the gap. Looked up from germline, CDR1 is SGHRS and CDR2 is YFSETQ. The CDR3 has 17 amino acids. The DNA of the CDR3 is TGCGCCAGCAGCTCGTACTTGCGACAGGATACTAATGAAAAACTGTTTTTT. This encodes CASSSYLRQDTNEKLFF.

The chain carries TRBV19 and TRBJ2-3; 9 bases match TRBD2. The CDR3 sequence is 16 residues long. The J segment lost 6 bases and the V segment lost 5 bases, leaving 12 bases of the junction unmatched. CDR1 LNHDA and CDR2 SQIVND come from the germline V gene (reference sequence). Here the CDR3 DNA reads TGTGCCAGTAGTGGCGGACTAGCGTCCCCCGAGGATACGCAGTATTTT. Protein product: CASSGGLASPEDTQYF.

This chain links TRBV4-1 with TRBJ2-7; D might be TRBD1 or TRBD2, each matching 5 bases. The V and J ends lost 4 bases and 3 bases respectively, with 10 bases between them. Germline V gene sequence: CDR1 MGHRA, CDR2 YSYEKL. This CDR3 is built from 13 residues. CDR3: CASSLWDGYEQYF. As DNA, the CDR3 is TGCGCCAGCAGCCTATGGGACGGCTACGAGCAGTACTTC.

This chain links TRBV11-1 with TRBJ2-7; 7 positions match TRBD1. Germline V gives CDR1 SGHAT, CDR2 FQDESV (reference sequence). Germline trimming cut 5 bases from V and 7 bases from J; bases unmatched to any gene: 8. The CDR3 totals 13 residues. The CDR3 protein is CASSRGQSTEQYF. CDR3 nucleotide sequence: TGTGCCAGCAGCCGGGGACAGTCTACGGAGCAGTACTTC.

This chain connects TRBV9 to TRBJ2-1; D tentatively fits TRBD1 or TRBD2 (6 bases each). The CDR3 consists of 15 residues. The V gene lost 0 bases and the J gene lost 6 bases, with 13 bases spanning the gap. The germline gives CDR1 SGDLS, CDR2 YYNGEE. CDR3 DNA: TGTGCCAGCAGCGTAGAGGGGGAGGAGCGCAATGAGCAGTTCTTC. It is translated as CASSVEGEERNEQFF.

The rearrangement links TRBV15 to TRBJ2-7; no reliable D call. Looked up from germline, CDR1 is LNHNV and CDR2 is YYDKDF (reference sequence). Trimming left V 1 base short and J 0 bases short, with 25 bases between. This CDR3 has 20 residues. This CDR3 is CATSRAFPPSVGARSYEQYF. The CDR3, as DNA: TGTGCCACCAGCAGAGCTTTCCCCCCTTCGGTGGGCGCTCGCTCCTACGAGCAGTACTTC.

This clone was seen once. J is TRBJ2-7 and V is TRBV10-3; 14 bases line up with TRBD2. The J segment lost 6 bases and the V segment lost 3 bases, leaving 10 bases of the junction unmatched. The CDR3 extends over 17 amino acids. CDR1 is ENHRY, CDR2 SYGVKD, per germline. The CDR3 DNA reads as TGTGCCATCAGTGACCTGGGACTAGCGGGAGCCGATGTCGAGCAGTACTTC. Amino acids: CAISDLGLAGADVEQYF.

The chain is built from TRBV2 and TRBJ1-5; weak D call: TRBD1 (6 bases). This CDR3 is 13 amino acids long. Trimming removed 8 bases at V and 4 bases at J, with 12 bases between. Germline CDR1 SNHLY, CDR2 FYNNEI. CDR3 DNA sequence: TGTGCCAGCTCGGCACAGGGAAATCAGCCCCAGCATTTT. It is translated as CASSAQGNQPQHF.

V and J are TRBV27 and TRBJ2-1; D may be TRBD2 (5 bases). The germline V and J ends were trimmed by 2 bases and 10 bases, with 15 bases remaining between them. Germline lookup yields CDR1 MNHEY and CDR2 SMNVEV (reference sequence). This CDR3 region has 14 residues. CDR3 sequence: CASSLILGSWEQFF. CDR3 coding DNA: TGTGCCAGCAGTTTAATTTTAGGGAGTTGGGAGCAGTTCTTC.

The chain has TRBV28 and TRBJ2-2; no reliable D call. Germline values: CDR1 MDHEN, CDR2 SYDVKM. The V and J ends lost 3 bases and 2 bases respectively, with 4 bases between them. The CDR3 is 13 amino acids. CDR3 coding DNA: TGTGCCAGCAGTTTCCGTAACACCGGGGAGCTGTTTTTT. As protein: CASSFRNTGELFF. The complete variable domain, with remaining parts taken from reference TRBV28 and TRBJ2-2, reads DVKVTQSSRYLVKRTGEKVFLECVQDMDHENMFWYRQDPGLGLRLIYFSYDVKMKEKGDIPEGYSVSREKKERFSLILESASTNQTSMYLCASSFRNTGELFFGEGSRLTVL.

The chain recombines TRBV7-9 with TRBJ1-2; D call uncertain. With 5 bases removed from V and 4 bases from J, the gap between germline ends came to 11 bases. CDR1 and CDR2 from the germline V gene are SEHNR and FQNEAQ (reference sequence). The length of the CDR3 is 13 residues. The CDR3 DNA is TGTGCCAGCAGCCTGGACGGCTCCTATGGCTACACCTTC. It is translated as CASSLDGSYGYTF.

The CDR3 sequence: CASSLPGQGTYNEQFF. The DNA of the CDR3 is TGTGCCAGCAGCTTACCGGGACAGGGTACCTACAATGAGCAGTTCTTC. V usage is TRBV11-2 and J usage is TRBJ2-1; 9 positions match TRBD1. Germline V lookup: CDR1 SGHAT, CDR2 FQNNGV. The CDR3 runs to 16 residues. V was clipped by 2 bases and J by 2 bases; unmatched bases: 4.

This chain uses TRBV4-1 with TRBJ2-7; TRBD1 matches 9 bases. This CDR3 has 19 residues. Germline V lookup: CDR1 MGHRA, CDR2 YSYEKL. Trimming cost V 4 bases and J 6 bases; bases outside gene matches: 22. The CDR3 DNA follows: TGCGCCAGCAGCCCCCTGGGGCTCCCTACACCGGGACAGGGCAGCGAGCAGTACTTC. It is translated as CASSPLGLPTPGQGSEQYF.

V usage is TRBV14 and J usage is TRBJ2-2; D is undetermined. The germline CDR1 and CDR2 sequences are SGHDN and FVKESK. The CDR3 is 13 residues long. Trimming took 3 bases from V and 6 from J, leaving 8 bases between them. CDR3 bases: TGTGCCAGCAGCCATGCACGGTCCGGGGAGCTGTTTTTT. It codes for CASSHARSGELFF.

This chain links TRBV5-6 with TRBJ2-5, with 10 bases fitting TRBD2. Germline loops: CDR1 SGHDT, CDR2 YYEEEE. Trimming took 0 bases from V and 5 from J; bases not matched to a gene: 7. The CDR3 is 16 residues long. The CDR3 sequence: CASSLGLAGVVETQYF. Written as DNA, the CDR3 is TGTGCCAGCAGCTTGGGGCTAGCGGGAGTAGTTGAGACCCAGTACTTC.

The CDR3 nucleotides read TGTGCCACCCCTAACAGGGACAGGGCCACCGGGGAGCTGTTTTTT. This sequence encodes CATPNRDRATGELFF. The chain carries TRBV2 and TRBJ2-2; 9 bases agree with TRBD1. Trimming at V came to 10 bases and at J to 4 bases, leaving 10 bases not matched to a gene. Germline-derived CDR1 and CDR2 are SNHLY and FYNNEI. CDR3 length: 15 amino acids.